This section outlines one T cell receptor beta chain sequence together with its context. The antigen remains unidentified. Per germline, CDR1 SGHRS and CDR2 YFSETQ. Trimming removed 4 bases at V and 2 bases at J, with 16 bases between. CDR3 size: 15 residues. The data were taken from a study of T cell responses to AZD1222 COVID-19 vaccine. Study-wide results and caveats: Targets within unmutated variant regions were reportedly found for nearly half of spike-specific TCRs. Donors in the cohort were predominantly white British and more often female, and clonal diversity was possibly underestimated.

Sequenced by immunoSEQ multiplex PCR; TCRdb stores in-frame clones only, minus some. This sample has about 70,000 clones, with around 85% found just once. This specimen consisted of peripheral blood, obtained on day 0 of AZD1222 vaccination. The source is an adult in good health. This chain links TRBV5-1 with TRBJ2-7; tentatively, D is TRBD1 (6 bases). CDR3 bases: TGCGCCAGCAGCCTGGTTGTTGGGGGCCCCTACGAGCAGTACTTC. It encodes CASSLVVGGPYEQYF.